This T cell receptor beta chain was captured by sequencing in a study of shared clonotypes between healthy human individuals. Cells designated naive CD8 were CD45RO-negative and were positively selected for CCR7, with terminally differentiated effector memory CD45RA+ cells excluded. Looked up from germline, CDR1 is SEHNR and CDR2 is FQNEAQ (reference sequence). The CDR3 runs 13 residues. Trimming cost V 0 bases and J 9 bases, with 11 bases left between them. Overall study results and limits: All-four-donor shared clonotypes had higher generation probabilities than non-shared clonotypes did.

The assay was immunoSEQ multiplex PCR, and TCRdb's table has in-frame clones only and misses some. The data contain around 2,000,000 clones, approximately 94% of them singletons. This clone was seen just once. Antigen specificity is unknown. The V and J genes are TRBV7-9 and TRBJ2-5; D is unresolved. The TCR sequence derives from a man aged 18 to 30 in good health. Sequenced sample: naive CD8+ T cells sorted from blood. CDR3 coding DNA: TGTGCCAGCAGCTTAGCCCCCCCTGGGTCCCAGTACTTC. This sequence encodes CASSLAPPGSQYF.